The T cell receptor beta chain under discussion was sequenced for a study of blood T cell repertoires in COVID-19. The overall study: Sites across the United States, Italy and Spain contributed samples from acute and convalescent COVID-19. From T cells, B-cell-depleted T cells, or PBMCs came the material, which was cDNA or gDNA.

The CDR3 totals 17 residues. V lost 6 bases to trimming and J lost 4 bases; unmatched junction nucleotides: 15. Looked up from germline, CDR1 is LNHDA and CDR2 is SQIVND (reference sequence). In the source study's methods: Estimation of nucleated cell counts relied on the amplification of reference gene primers. Profiling relied on immunoSEQ multiplex PCR, and the TCRdb table lists in-frame clones only, not all of them. V and J calls and clone size are given by that table; D and trimming were obtained from the DNA. This table holds 250,000 or so clones, 85% to 90% found once. V is TRBV19 and J is TRBJ1-5; the match to TRBD1 covers 7 bases. This sequence originates from an older woman with acute or convalescent COVID-19. Material: peripheral blood. CDR3 bases: TGTGCCAGTAGAACGGGCGGAGGGGGCCTCTTAAATCAGCCCCAGCATTTT. This gives the protein CASRTGGGGLLNQPQHF.